This T cell receptor beta chain was recorded in a study of shared clonotypes between healthy human individuals. Germline loops: CDR1 MNHEY, CDR2 SMNVEV (reference sequence). Trimming stripped 3 bases from V and 0 bases from J, with 12 bases between. The CDR3 length is 17 residues. Per the original methods: Sequence data from immunoSEQ were junction-only and lacked quality scores; consequently, filtering differed. The repertoire was sequenced with immunoSEQ multiplex PCR; TCRdb's copy has only in-frame clones and lacks some. V and J calls and clone size are given by that table; D and trimming were obtained from the DNA. The repertoire consists of roughly 2.5 million clones, with about 92% occurring once and the leading ten covering over 0.12%. Study-wide results and caveats: Blood alone was sampled, and tissue repertoires likely differ.

This clone was detected once. Antigen unknown. Sequenced material: naive CD4+ T cells sorted from blood. Noted subset: CD45RA+ positively selected. The chain combines TRBV27 with TRBJ2-6; possible D gene TRBD1, 6 bases. This TCR was sampled from a man between 18 and 29 years old in good health. The CDR3 region has the DNA TGTGCCAGCAGTTTCCGGGACAAAAGCTCTGGGGCCAACGTCCTGACTTTC. This gives the protein CASSFRDKSSGANVLTF.